This is a list of T cell receptor beta chains from one sample in a study of cytomegalovirus exposure and HLA in healthy donors. Sequencing used immunoSEQ multiplex PCR; TCRdb keeps in-frame clones, though not all of them. The data show 90,000 to 120,000 clones, more than 75% seen once. Specimen: PBMCs. These receptors were taken from a woman aged 18-29 years in good health and CMV-seropositive. The CDR3 runs from the conserved cysteine through the conserved F or W. Fields, in order: clone size, D gene, V gene, J gene, CDR3 DNA, CDR3 protein. The D gene is left open where the match is weak. Some rows have no size entry. The others give once, few or many, or a class for an expanded clone.

abundance: .; d_gene: TRBD2; v_gene: TRBV20-1; j_gene: TRBJ2-1; CDR3nt: TGCAGTGCTAGCGAGCGGGAGGGCCAGTTCTTC; CDR3aa: CSASEREGQFF
abundance: .; d_gene: TRBD1; v_gene: TRBV7-3; j_gene: TRBJ1-1; CDR3nt: TGTGCCAGCAGCCGCGACAGGGTGGGCACTGAAGCTTTCTTT; CDR3aa: CASSRDRVGTEAFF
abundance: .; d_gene: .; v_gene: TRBV29-1; j_gene: TRBJ1-4; CDR3nt: TGCAGCGTGAGGGGAGGTGAAGGGAAACTGTTTTTT; CDR3aa: CSVRGGEGKLFF
abundance: .; d_gene: .; v_gene: TRBV10-2; j_gene: TRBJ1-1; CDR3nt: TGCGCCAGCAGTGAGCAGTTGAACACTGAAGCTTTCTTT; CDR3aa: CASSEQLNTEAFF
abundance: .; d_gene: TRBD1; v_gene: TRBV5-4; j_gene: TRBJ2-7; CDR3nt: TGTGCCAGCAGCACGCCGACAGGGAACTACGAGCAGTACTTC; CDR3aa: CASSTPTGNYEQYF
abundance: .; d_gene: .; v_gene: TRBV29-1; j_gene: TRBJ2-5; CDR3nt: TGCAGCGTGAACGGAGAGACCCAGTACTTC; CDR3aa: CSVNGETQYF
abundance: .; d_gene: .; v_gene: TRBV12-5; j_gene: TRBJ1-1; CDR3nt: TGTGCTAGTGGTTTTGCACTAGACTCCTTGAACACTGAAGCTTTCTTT; CDR3aa: CASGFALDSLNTEAFF
abundance: .; d_gene: .; v_gene: TRBV5-4; j_gene: TRBJ2-7; CDR3nt: TGTGCCAGCAGCTTGGAGGGGGGGTACGAGCAGTACTTC; CDR3aa: CASSLEGGYEQYF
abundance: .; d_gene: .; v_gene: TRBV7-3; j_gene: TRBJ2-1; CDR3nt: TGTGCCAGCAGCTTAAGGGCTAGCATGGATGAGCAGTTCTTC; CDR3aa: CASSLRASMDEQFF
abundance: .; d_gene: TRBD2; v_gene: TRBV5-6; j_gene: TRBJ2-1; CDR3nt: TGTGCCAGCAGCTTGTGGGGGACTAGCGCTCATGAGCAGTTCTTC; CDR3aa: CASSLWGTSAHEQFF
abundance: .; d_gene: TRBD2; v_gene: TRBV9; j_gene: TRBJ2-2; CDR3nt: TGTGCCAGCAGCGTAGGGGGAGGGCTCGGTGTGCTGTTTTTT; CDR3aa: CASSVGGGLGVLFF
abundance: .; d_gene: TRBD1; v_gene: TRBV25-1; j_gene: TRBJ2-5; CDR3nt: TGTGCCAGCAGTGTTCGAGGGGGCGAAGAGACCCAGTACTTC; CDR3aa: CASSVRGGEETQYF
abundance: few; d_gene: TRBD2; v_gene: TRBV7-3; j_gene: TRBJ2-7; CDR3nt: TGTGCCAGCAGCTTATTAGCGGGAGATACCTACGAGCAGTACTTC; CDR3aa: CASSLLAGDTYEQYF
abundance: once; d_gene: TRBD2; v_gene: TRBV6-1; j_gene: TRBJ2-7; CDR3nt: TGTGCCAGCAGCCAGCGGGGGACACCCCCCGCCCAGCAGTACTTC; CDR3aa: CASSQRGTPPAQQYF
abundance: .; d_gene: TRBD1; v_gene: TRBV30; j_gene: TRBJ1-6; CDR3nt: TGTGCCTGGACAGGGGGAACGAGCTCCTATAATTCACCCCTCCACTTT; CDR3aa: CAWTGGTSSYNSPLHF
abundance: .; d_gene: .; v_gene: TRBV2; j_gene: TRBJ2-1; CDR3nt: TGTGCCAGCAGTGAAGAACTAGTTACAGATTGGCAGTTCTTC; CDR3aa: CASSEELVTDWQFF
abundance: .; d_gene: TRBD1; v_gene: TRBV30; j_gene: TRBJ1-6; CDR3nt: TGTGCCGGTAACAGGGGGGCTAATTCACCCCTCCACTTT; CDR3aa: CAGNRGANSPLHF
abundance: .; d_gene: .; v_gene: TRBV30; j_gene: TRBJ2-7; CDR3nt: TGTGCCTGGAGTACACAGGGTACGGACGAGCAGTACTTC; CDR3aa: CAWSTQGTDEQYF
abundance: .; d_gene: .; v_gene: TRBV6-5; j_gene: TRBJ2-1; CDR3nt: TGTGCCAGCAGCCGCTCCCCAACAGAGAATGAGCAGTTCTTC; CDR3aa: CASSRSPTENEQFF
abundance: .; d_gene: TRBD2; v_gene: TRBV4-1; j_gene: TRBJ2-1; CDR3nt: TGCGCCAGCAGCCAGCGCGGGCAGCGGGAGTCCTACAATGAGCAGTTCTTC; CDR3aa: CASSQRGQRESYNEQFF
abundance: .; d_gene: TRBD1; v_gene: TRBV19; j_gene: TRBJ1-5; CDR3nt: TGTGCCAGTATGGACAGGGGTTGGGATCAGCCCCAGCATTTT; CDR3aa: CASMDRGWDQPQHF
abundance: few; d_gene: .; v_gene: TRBV28; j_gene: TRBJ1-3; CDR3nt: TGTGCCAGCAGTCCGCCGAGGAGCTCTGGAAACACCATATATTTT; CDR3aa: CASSPPRSSGNTIYF
abundance: .; d_gene: TRBD1; v_gene: TRBV9; j_gene: TRBJ1-1; CDR3nt: TGTGCCAGCAGCGTAGTGGGACAGACGAACACTGAAGCTTTCTTT; CDR3aa: CASSVVGQTNTEAFF
abundance: few; d_gene: .; v_gene: TRBV9; j_gene: TRBJ2-7; CDR3nt: TGTGCCAGCAGCGTAGGGCCAGGGGCATCCGAGCAGTACTTC; CDR3aa: CASSVGPGASEQYF
abundance: .; d_gene: .; v_gene: TRBV30; j_gene: TRBJ1-2; CDR3nt: TGTGCCAGCAGACAGGCCCTCTATGGCTACACCTTC; CDR3aa: CASRQALYGYTF
abundance: .; d_gene: TRBD1; v_gene: TRBV28; j_gene: TRBJ1-2; CDR3nt: TGTGCCAGCAGTTTATTGACAGGGTATGGCTACACCTTC; CDR3aa: CASSLLTGYGYTF
abundance: once; d_gene: TRBD2; v_gene: TRBV10-2; j_gene: TRBJ2-5; CDR3nt: TGCGCCAGCAGTGTTAGCGGGGGGGAGACCCAGTACTTC; CDR3aa: CASSVSGGETQYF
abundance: .; d_gene: .; v_gene: TRBV29-1; j_gene: TRBJ2-1; CDR3nt: TGCAGCGTAGAGGACGGAGGCTCCTACAATGAGCAGTTCTTC; CDR3aa: CSVEDGGSYNEQFF
abundance: .; d_gene: .; v_gene: TRBV21-1; j_gene: TRBJ2-1; CDR3nt: TGTGCCAGCAGCTCGCGCCACCAGACTAGCGGGAGCTCCTACAATGAGCAGTTCTTC; CDR3aa: CASSSRHQTSGSSYNEQFF
abundance: few; d_gene: .; v_gene: TRBV14; j_gene: TRBJ2-5; CDR3nt: TGTGCCAGCAGCCTCGGGACAAAAGTCAAGACCCAGTACTTC; CDR3aa: CASSLGTKVKTQYF
abundance: .; d_gene: .; v_gene: TRBV5-4; j_gene: TRBJ1-4; CDR3nt: TGTGCCAGCAGCTTCCGAGGTGCTAATGAAAAACTGTTTTTT; CDR3aa: CASSFRGANEKLFF
abundance: .; d_gene: TRBD2; v_gene: TRBV9; j_gene: TRBJ2-3; CDR3nt: TGTGCCAGCAGCGCACAAGCGGGAGGGCTCACAGATACGCAGTATTTT; CDR3aa: CASSAQAGGLTDTQYF
abundance: .; d_gene: .; v_gene: TRBV18; j_gene: TRBJ1-5; CDR3nt: TGTGCCAGCTCACAGCAGACAGGCCACACTCAGCCCCAGCATTTT; CDR3aa: CASSQQTGHTQPQHF
abundance: .; d_gene: .; v_gene: TRBV5-4; j_gene: TRBJ2-3; CDR3nt: TGTGCCAGCAGCCTATCAGGGGGAGGCTACACAGATACGCAGTATTTT; CDR3aa: CASSLSGGGYTDTQYF
abundance: .; d_gene: .; v_gene: TRBV19; j_gene: TRBJ1-4; CDR3nt: TGTGCCACCAGAGGTCCCTACTTCAATGAAAAACTGTTTTTT; CDR3aa: CATRGPYFNEKLFF
abundance: few; d_gene: TRBD1; v_gene: TRBV6-1; j_gene: TRBJ2-7; CDR3nt: TGTGCCAGCAAAAGGGGACAGGGCTACGAGCAGTACTTC; CDR3aa: CASKRGQGYEQYF
abundance: .; d_gene: .; v_gene: TRBV25-1; j_gene: TRBJ1-5; CDR3nt: TGTGCCAGCATGGAAGGGGAATATAGCAATCAGCCCCAGCATTTT; CDR3aa: CASMEGEYSNQPQHF
abundance: .; d_gene: .; v_gene: TRBV6-1; j_gene: TRBJ1-3; CDR3nt: TGTGCCAGCAGGCCAGGGGTGATAAGTGGAAACACCATATATTTT; CDR3aa: CASRPGVISGNTIYF
abundance: once; d_gene: TRBD2; v_gene: TRBV13; j_gene: TRBJ2-7; CDR3nt: TGTGCCAGCAGCTCGAGGACTAGCGGGTACGAGCAGTACTTC; CDR3aa: CASSSRTSGYEQYF
abundance: .; d_gene: TRBD2; v_gene: TRBV7-6; j_gene: TRBJ2-1; CDR3nt: TGTGCCAGCAGCCACGGACTAGCGGGAGGTTTGGGGAATGAGCAGTTCTTC; CDR3aa: CASSHGLAGGLGNEQFF
abundance: .; d_gene: TRBD1; v_gene: TRBV5-1; j_gene: TRBJ2-1; CDR3nt: TGCGCCAGCCGGACAGGAACCTACAATGAGCAGTTCTTC; CDR3aa: CASRTGTYNEQFF
abundance: .; d_gene: .; v_gene: TRBV10-1; j_gene: TRBJ1-5; CDR3nt: TGCGCCAGCAGTGAGTCCGGGGAGGCCCAGCATTTT; CDR3aa: CASSESGEAQHF
abundance: .; d_gene: .; v_gene: TRBV4-1; j_gene: TRBJ1-6; CDR3nt: TGCGCCAGCAGCCAAGTAGATCTGCCCCAAAATTCCCCCCTCCACTTT; CDR3aa: CASSQVDLPQNSPLHF
abundance: few; d_gene: .; v_gene: TRBV18; j_gene: TRBJ2-7; CDR3nt: TGTGCCAGCTCACCACAAAACACCTACGAGCAGTACTTC; CDR3aa: CASSPQNTYEQYF
abundance: .; d_gene: TRBD2; v_gene: TRBV7-2; j_gene: TRBJ2-3; CDR3nt: TGTGCCAGCAGCTTTGGACTAGCGGTCGCAGATACGCAGTATTTT; CDR3aa: CASSFGLAVADTQYF
abundance: .; d_gene: TRBD1; v_gene: TRBV7-9; j_gene: TRBJ1-5; CDR3nt: TGTGCCAGCAGCTTGGCAGGGGGCCAGCCCCAGCATTTT; CDR3aa: CASSLAGGQPQHF
abundance: .; d_gene: TRBD1; v_gene: TRBV28; j_gene: TRBJ1-1; CDR3nt: TGTGCCAGCAGAAGACCCGGGACAGGGGGCGGGAACACTGAAGCTTTCTTT; CDR3aa: CASRRPGTGGGNTEAFF
abundance: .; d_gene: TRBD1; v_gene: TRBV6-5; j_gene: TRBJ1-6; CDR3nt: TGTGCCAGCAGCCTGGGGACAGAGAATTCACCCCTCCACTTT; CDR3aa: CASSLGTENSPLHF
abundance: few; d_gene: TRBD1; v_gene: TRBV28; j_gene: TRBJ2-1; CDR3nt: TGTGCCAGCAGTCGGACAGGGTTGTACAATGAGCAGTTCTTC; CDR3aa: CASSRTGLYNEQFF
abundance: .; d_gene: .; v_gene: TRBV9; j_gene: TRBJ1-2; CDR3nt: TGTGCCAGCAGCGACTCCTACAGCTATGGCTACACCTTC; CDR3aa: CASSDSYSYGYTF
abundance: .; d_gene: .; v_gene: TRBV7-9; j_gene: TRBJ2-5; CDR3nt: TGTGCCAGCAGCTTAGCGTCAAATCAAGAGACCCAGTACTTC; CDR3aa: CASSLASNQETQYF
abundance: .; d_gene: TRBD2; v_gene: TRBV7-9; j_gene: TRBJ2-1; CDR3nt: TGTGCCAGCAGCCAGGAGCCGAGCGGGAGGGCAACATTCTTC; CDR3aa: CASSQEPSGRATFF
abundance: .; d_gene: .; v_gene: TRBV28; j_gene: TRBJ2-1; CDR3nt: TGTGCCAGCAGATTAGCGGTTCGCGATGAGCAGTTCTTC; CDR3aa: CASRLAVRDEQFF
abundance: .; d_gene: TRBD1; v_gene: TRBV30; j_gene: TRBJ1-1; CDR3nt: TGTGCCTGGAGAGGGACAGGTCTCCCGACCGCTGAAGCTTTCTTT; CDR3aa: CAWRGTGLPTAEAFF